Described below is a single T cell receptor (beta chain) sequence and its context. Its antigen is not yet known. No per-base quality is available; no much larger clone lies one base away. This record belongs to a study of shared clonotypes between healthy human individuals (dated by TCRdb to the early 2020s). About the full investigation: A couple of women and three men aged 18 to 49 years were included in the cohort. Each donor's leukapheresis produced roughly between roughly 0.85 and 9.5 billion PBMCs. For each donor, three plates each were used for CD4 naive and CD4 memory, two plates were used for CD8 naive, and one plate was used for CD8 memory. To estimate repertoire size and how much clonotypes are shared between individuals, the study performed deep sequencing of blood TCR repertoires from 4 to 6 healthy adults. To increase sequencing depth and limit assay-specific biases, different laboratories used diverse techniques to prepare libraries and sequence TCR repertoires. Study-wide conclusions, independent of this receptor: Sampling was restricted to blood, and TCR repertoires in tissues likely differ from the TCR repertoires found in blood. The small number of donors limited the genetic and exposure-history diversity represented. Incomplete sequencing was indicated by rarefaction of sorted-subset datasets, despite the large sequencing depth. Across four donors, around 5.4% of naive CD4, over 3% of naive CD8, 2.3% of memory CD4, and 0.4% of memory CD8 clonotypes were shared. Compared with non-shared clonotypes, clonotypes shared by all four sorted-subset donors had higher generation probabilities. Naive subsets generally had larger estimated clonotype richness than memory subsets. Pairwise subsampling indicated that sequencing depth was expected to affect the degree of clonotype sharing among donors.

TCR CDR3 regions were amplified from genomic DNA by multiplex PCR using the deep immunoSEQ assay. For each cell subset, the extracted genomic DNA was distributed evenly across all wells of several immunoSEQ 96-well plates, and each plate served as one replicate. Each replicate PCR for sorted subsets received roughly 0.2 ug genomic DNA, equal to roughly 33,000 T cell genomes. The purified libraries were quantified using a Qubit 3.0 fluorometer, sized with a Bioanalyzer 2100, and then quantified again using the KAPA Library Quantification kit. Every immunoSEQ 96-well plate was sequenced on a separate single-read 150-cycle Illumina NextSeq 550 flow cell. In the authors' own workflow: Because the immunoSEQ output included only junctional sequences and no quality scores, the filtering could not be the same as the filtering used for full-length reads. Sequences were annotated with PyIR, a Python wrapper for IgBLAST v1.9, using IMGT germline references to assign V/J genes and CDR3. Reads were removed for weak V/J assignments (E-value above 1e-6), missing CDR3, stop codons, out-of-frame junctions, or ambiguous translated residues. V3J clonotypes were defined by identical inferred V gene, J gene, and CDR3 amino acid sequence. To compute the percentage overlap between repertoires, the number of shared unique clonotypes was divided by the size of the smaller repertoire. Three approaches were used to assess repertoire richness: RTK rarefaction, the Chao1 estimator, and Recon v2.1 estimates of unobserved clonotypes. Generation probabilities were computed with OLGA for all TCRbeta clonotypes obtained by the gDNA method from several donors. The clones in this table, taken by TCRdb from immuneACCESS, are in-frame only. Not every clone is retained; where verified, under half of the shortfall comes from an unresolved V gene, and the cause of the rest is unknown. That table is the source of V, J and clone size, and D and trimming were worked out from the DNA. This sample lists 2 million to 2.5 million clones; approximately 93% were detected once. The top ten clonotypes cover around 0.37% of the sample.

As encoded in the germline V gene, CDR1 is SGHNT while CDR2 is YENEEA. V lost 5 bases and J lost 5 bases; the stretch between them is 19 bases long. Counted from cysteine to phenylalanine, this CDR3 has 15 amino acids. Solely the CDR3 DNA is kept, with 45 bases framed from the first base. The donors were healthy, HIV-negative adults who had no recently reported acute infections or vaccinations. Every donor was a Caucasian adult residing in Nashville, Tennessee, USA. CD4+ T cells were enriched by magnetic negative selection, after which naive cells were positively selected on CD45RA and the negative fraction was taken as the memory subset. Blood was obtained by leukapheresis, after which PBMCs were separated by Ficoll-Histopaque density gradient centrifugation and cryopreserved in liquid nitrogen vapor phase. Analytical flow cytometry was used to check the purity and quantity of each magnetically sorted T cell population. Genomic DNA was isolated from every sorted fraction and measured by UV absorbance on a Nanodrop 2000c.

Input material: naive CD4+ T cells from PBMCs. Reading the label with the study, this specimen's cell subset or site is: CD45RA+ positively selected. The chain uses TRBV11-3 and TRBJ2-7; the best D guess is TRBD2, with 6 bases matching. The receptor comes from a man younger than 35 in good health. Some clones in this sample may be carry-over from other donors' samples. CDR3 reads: CASSPPGGSINEQYF. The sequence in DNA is TGTGCCAGCAGCCCCCCCGGAGGGAGTATAAACGAGCAGTACTTC.